The T cell receptor (beta chain) described here comes from a study of blood T cell repertoires in COVID-19. Assay: immunoSEQ multiplex PCR; the TCRdb copy retains only in-frame clones and omits some. The sample yields over 200,000 clones, about nine tenths seen once. The CDR3 totals 11 residues. V was shortened by 8 bases and J by 7 bases, with 12 bases between the two germline ends. From germline, CDR1 is DFQATT and CDR2 SNEGSKA (reference sequence). V usage is TRBV20-1 and J usage is TRBJ2-1; no definite D call. The source is a man aged 25 to 40 who had recovered from COVID-19. The sample was peripheral blood. In DNA form, the CDR3 reads TGCAGTTCAACCCTACGAAATGAGCAGTTCTTC. Translating gives CSSTLRNEQFF.